This T cell receptor (beta chain) came from a study of cytomegalovirus exposure and HLA in healthy donors. The PCR was carried out with 60 Vbeta primers and 13 Jbeta primers. Libraries were prepared by immunoSEQ multiplex PCR; TCRdb keeps only in-frame clonotypes and omits some of them. The table records about 170,000 clones, roughly 85% of them present only once. Trimming took off 4 bases at V and 2 bases at J, with 9 bases between the two ends. Germline V gene sequence: CDR1 SGHRS, CDR2 YFSETQ. The CDR3 loop spans 13 amino acids. The receptor comes from a man aged 25-45 years in good health and CMV-seropositive. The rearrangement uses TRBV5-1 and TRBJ1-2, with a possible D match to TRBD1 (5 bases). Sequencing was performed on PBMCs. The CDR3 DNA reads as TGCGCCAGCAGCCTCGGGGGGAACTATGGCTACACCTTC. Translation: CASSLGGNYGYTF. Together with reference TRBV5-1 and TRBJ1-2, the CDR3 gives the full variable domain: KAGVTQTPRYLIKTRGQQVTLSCSPISGHRSVSWYQQTPGQGLQFLFEYFSETQRNKGNFPGRFSGRQFSNSRSEMNVSTLELGDSALYLCASSLGGNYGYTFGSGTRLTVV.